This T cell receptor (beta chain) is from a study of blood T cell repertoires in COVID-19. Study information: Italy, Spain and the United States were the sources of the convalescent and acute COVID-19 samples. T cells, B-cell-depleted T cells, or PBMCs supplied cDNA or gDNA.

In the authors' methods: How many nucleated cells were present was estimated from reference gene primer amplification. The protocol was immunoSEQ multiplex PCR, while the TCRdb copy is restricted to in-frame clones and leaves out a portion. The D gene and trimming were derived from the DNA, and the V and J assignments and clone size from that table. The repertoire holds about 280,000 clones, with 65% to 90% as singletons. Followed longitudinally, the Seattle patients had been enrolled during active infection. This CDR3 is built from 14 residues. Germline CDR1 and CDR2: MNHEY and SVGAGI. Trimming cost V 6 bases and J 2 bases, with 13 bases left between them.

The sequence was obtained from a woman in her 70s with COVID-19, enrolled during active disease. Material: peripheral blood. The rearrangement joins TRBV6-5 to TRBJ1-2; tentative D call: TRBD1 (5 bases). CDR3 sequence reads: CASSTTQGNYGYTF. The CDR3 DNA reads as TGTGCCAGCAGCACAACCCAGGGAAACTATGGCTACACCTTC.